The 16 T cell receptor beta chains below all came from one sample that was sequenced in a study of blood T cell repertoires in COVID-19. The data were produced by immunoSEQ multiplex PCR, yet TCRdb's version contains in-frame clones alone and is incomplete. Among about 210,000 clones listed, around 80% were seen once. The sequencing sample was made of peripheral blood. The source of these receptors is an older woman with acute or convalescent COVID-19.

A note on this clone: The sample has other DNA sequences that encode this CDR3 too. V gene TRBV4-3 combines with J gene TRBJ2-5, with a weak D call TRBD1 (7 bases). Germline V gene sequence: CDR1 LGHNA, CDR2 YSLEER. The V end was cut by 0 bases, the J end by 1 base, with 12 bases between. The CDR3 has 16 residues. CDR3 bases: TGCGCCAGCAGCCAAGATTTGCAGGGGGGCCAAGAGACCCAGTACTTC. Protein: CASSQDLQGGQETQYF.

This clone was recorded once. The V gene is TRBV5-8, the J gene TRBJ2-5; 14 nucleotides align to TRBD2. V lost 0 bases and J lost 2; bases outside the gene matches: 6. CDR3 length: 18 amino acids. From germline, CDR1 is SGHTS and CDR2 YDEGEE. The CDR3 is CASSLAGTSGGPQETQYF. The CDR3 DNA follows: TGTGCCAGCAGCTTGGCCGGGACTAGCGGGGGTCCACAAGAGACCCAGTACTTC.

V and J are TRBV18 and TRBJ2-5, with a possible D match to TRBD2 (5 bases). Germline loops: CDR1 KGHSH, CDR2 LQKENI. V lost 4 bases and J lost 5, with 11 bases in between. The CDR3 runs to 13 residues. CDR3: CASSRGSEETQYF. Written as DNA, the CDR3 is TGTGCCAGCTCACGAGGGTCTGAGGAGACCCAGTACTTC.

The chain couples TRBV18 to TRBJ2-2; 10 bases match TRBD1. J was trimmed by 5 bases and V by 3 bases; bases with no gene match: 6. Germline CDR1 is KGHSH and CDR2 is LQKENI. There are 16 residues in the CDR3. As DNA, the CDR3 is TGTGCCAGCTCACCTAAGGACAGGGGGACGACCGGGGAGCTGTTTTTT. It encodes CASSPKDRGTTGELFF. Based on the CDR3 plus reference TRBV18 and TRBJ2-2, the full variable domain is NAGVMQNPRHLVRRRGQEARLRCSPMKGHSHVYWYRQLPEEGLKFMVYLQKENIIDESGMPKERFSAEFPKEGPSILRIQQVVRGDSAAYFCASSPKDRGTTGELFFGEGSRLTVL.

The V gene is TRBV5-1, the J gene TRBJ2-2; 7 positions match TRBD2. J gave up 6 bases and V 7 bases, and 6 bases lay outside the gene matches. The germline V gene encodes CDR1 SGHRS and CDR2 YFSETQ. The CDR3 has 13 residues. The CDR3 DNA follows: TGCGCCAGCCGGCTGGGAGGGCCCGGGGAGCTGTTTTTT. This translates into CASRLGGPGELFF. Based on the CDR3 plus reference TRBV5-1 and TRBJ2-2, the full variable domain is KAGVTQTPRYLIKTRGQQVTLSCSPISGHRSVSWYQQTPGQGLQFLFEYFSETQRNKGNFPGRFSGRQFSNSRSEMNVSTLELGDSALYLCASRLGGPGELFFGEGSRLTVL.

This chain connects TRBV21-1 to TRBJ2-2; TRBD2 is the table's D call and was not checked against the DNA. TRBV21-1 is given as a pseudogene. CDR3 size: 12 residues. The CDR3 sequence: CASSTHTGELFF. The DNA for the CDR3 is TGTGCCAGCAGCACTCACACCGGGGAGCTGTTTTTT.

The chain carries TRBV30 and TRBJ2-3; 8 positions match TRBD2. CDR1 and CDR2 (germline): GTSNPN, SVGIG (reference sequence). CDR3 length: 14 residues. With V trimmed by 2 bases and J by 2 bases, 3 bases remained unmatched. In nucleotides, the CDR3 is TGTGCCTGGAGTCGCGGGGGGACCACAGATACGCAGTATTTT. Translation gives CAWSRGGTTDTQYF.

Concerning this clone itself: A junction boundary mismatches the germline segment, possibly from a read error. The chain couples TRBV5-1 to TRBJ2-3; 11 positions match TRBD1. Germline CDR1 is SGHRS and CDR2 is YFSETQ. This CDR3 has 16 amino acids. The CDR3 spells CASSPGQGAGTDTQYF. The CDR3 region has the DNA TGCGCCAGCAGCCCCGGACAGGGGGCGGGCACGGATACGCAGTATTTT.

There are a few counts of this clone. The chain employs TRBV5-5 and TRBJ1-5; TRBD1 matches 7 bases. The CDR3 sequence is 17 residues long. V was pared by 3 bases and J by 2 bases, with 11 bases of the junction left unmatched. CDR1 is SGHKS, CDR2 YYEKEE, per germline (reference sequence). The CDR3 DNA is TGTGCCAGCAGCTCTGGGACCGGGACAGTTGGCAATCAGCCCCAGCATTTT. Translated, it gives CASSSGTGTVGNQPQHF. The full variable domain, in which reference TRBV5-5 and TRBJ1-5 provide the parts outside the CDR3, is DAGVTQSPTHLIKTRGQQVTLRCSPISGHKSVSWYQQVLGQGPQFIFQYYEKEERGRGNFPDRFSARQFPNYSSELNVNALLLGDSALYLCASSSGTGTVGNQPQHFGDGTRLSIL.

CDR3 region: CASSLRTGAGELFF. The CDR3 region has the DNA TGCGCCAGCAGCTTGAGGACAGGGGCCGGGGAGCTGTTTTTT. This sequence joins TRBV5-1 and TRBJ2-2, with TRBD1 matching 9 bases. The CDR3 covers 14 residues. The trim removed 1 base at V and 6 bases at J, leaving 1 base unmatched. Germline V CDR1 and CDR2: SGHRS, YFSETQ.

There are a few counts of this clone. V and J are TRBV18 and TRBJ2-3; D is perhaps TRBD1 (6 bases). V lost 8 bases to trimming and J lost 1 base, with 13 bases between them. This CDR3 comprises 14 residues. Germline values: CDR1 KGHSH, CDR2 LQKENI. CDR3 nucleotide sequence: TGTGCCAGCGGGCAGGGGTATGGCACAGATACGCAGTATTTT. Translation: CASGQGYGTDTQYF.

The gene calls are TRBV7-2 and TRBJ2-2, with a weak D call TRBD2 (6 bases). Germline values: CDR1 SGHTA, CDR2 FQGNSA. The CDR3 has 16 residues. The V and J ends lost 3 bases and 8 bases respectively, with 19 bases between them. The CDR3 sequence: CASSFSLGLALGELFF. CDR3 bases: TGTGCCAGCAGCTTCTCCTTGGGACTGGCCCTAGGGGAGCTGTTTTTT. Complete variable domain (other parts from reference TRBV7-2 and TRBJ2-2): GAGVSQSPSNKVTEKGKDVELRCDPISGHTALYWYRQSLGQGLEFLIYFQGNSAPDKSGLPSDRFSAERTGGSVSTLTIQRTQQEDSAVYLCASSFSLGLALGELFFGEGSRLTVL.

The chain combines TRBV7-9 with TRBJ2-2; 8 nucleotides match TRBD1. J gave up 3 bases and V 5 bases, and 5 bases lay outside the gene matches. The CDR3 loop spans 15 amino acids. Per the germline V gene, CDR1 is SEHNR and CDR2 is FQNEAQ (reference sequence). DNA for the CDR3: TGTGCCAGCAGCCAGGACAGGGTGCACACCGGGGAGCTGTTTTTT. It translates to CASSQDRVHTGELFF.

The V and J genes are TRBV18 and TRBJ2-7; D is unclear. CDR3 length: 15 amino acids. Germline CDR1 is KGHSH and CDR2 is LQKENI. Trimming left V 2 bases short and J 3 bases short, with 14 bases between. The CDR3 coding sequence is TGTGCCAGCTCACCAGGTCCCTCTCCACTCTACGAGCAGTACTTC. It yields the protein CASSPGPSPLYEQYF. The full variable domain, rest sourced from reference TRBV18 and TRBJ2-7, is NAGVMQNPRHLVRRRGQEARLRCSPMKGHSHVYWYRQLPEEGLKFMVYLQKENIIDESGMPKERFSAEFPKEGPSILRIQQVVRGDSAAYFCASSPGPSPLYEQYFGPGTRLTVT.

J is TRBJ2-7 and V is TRBV23-1; 8 bases are shared with TRBD1. TRBV23-1 is placed among ORFs of uncertain function. After removal of 10 bases from V and 1 base from J, the junction contained 12 bases not matched to a gene. CDR3 length equals 15 residues. The CDR3 reads CAKRFTGGYSYEQYV. In DNA form, the CDR3 reads TGCGCCAAACGGTTTACAGGGGGATATTCCTACGAGCAGTACGTC.

J is TRBJ2-1 and V is TRBV2, with 8 bases aligning to TRBD2. Trimming at V came to 1 base and at J to 5 bases, leaving 4 bases not matched to a gene. Germline-derived CDR1 and CDR2 are SNHLY and FYNNEI. The CDR3 loop spans 15 amino acids. CDR3 protein: CASSEDGGAHNEQFF. Written as DNA, the CDR3 is TGTGCCAGCAGTGAAGACGGGGGGGCCCACAATGAGCAGTTCTTC.